Listed here are 9 T cell receptor beta chains from one sample, sequenced in a study of cytomegalovirus exposure and HLA in healthy donors. Primers: 60 Vbeta forward and 13 Jbeta reverse. This table comes from immunoSEQ multiplex PCR, and its TCRdb copy is limited to in-frame clones, with some not included. The sample carries 95,000 to 150,000 clones, around 80% recorded once. The sequencing input was PBMCs. All receptors come from a woman between 25 and 40 years old in good health and CMV-seronegative.

The chain couples TRBV9 to TRBJ1-2; the match to TRBD1 covers 7 bases. CDR1 is SGDLS, CDR2 YYNGEE, per germline. The junction had 8 bases not matched to a gene; V was cut back by 2 bases and J by 7 bases. The CDR3 runs to 14 residues. The CDR3 reads CASSVAGQRFGYTF. For the CDR3, the DNA is TGTGCCAGCAGCGTGGCGGGACAGAGATTTGGCTACACCTTC.

The chain links TRBV5-1 to TRBJ2-3; 10 positions agree with TRBD2. This CDR3 comprises 15 residues. CDR1 is SGHRS and CDR2 is YFSETQ in the germline V gene. With 6 bases clipped from V and 1 base from J, the junction kept 5 bases outside the gene matches. The chain's CDR3 is CASKSLAGGTDTQYF. CDR3 DNA: TGCGCCAGCAAAAGTCTAGCGGGAGGCACAGATACGCAGTATTTT.

The chain links TRBV5-1 to TRBJ1-2; TRBD1 agrees at 8 bases. CDR3 length: 13 amino acids. Unmatched junction bases numbered 6, after V lost 4 bases and J lost 7 bases. Germline V gene sequence: CDR1 SGHRS, CDR2 YFSETQ. CDR3 nucleotide sequence: TGCGCCAGCAGCCAAGACGGACAGGGTGGCTACACCTTC. As protein: CASSQDGQGGYTF. The full variable domain, completed using reference TRBV5-1 and TRBJ1-2, is KAGVTQTPRYLIKTRGQQVTLSCSPISGHRSVSWYQQTPGQGLQFLFEYFSETQRNKGNFPGRFSGRQFSNSRSEMNVSTLELGDSALYLCASSQDGQGGYTFGSGTRLTVV.

The gene calls are TRBV7-8 and TRBJ2-7; TRBD1 matches at 8 bases. J was trimmed by 4 bases and V by 4 bases; bases with no gene match: 6. The germline V gene encodes CDR1 SGHVS and CDR2 FQNEAQ. The CDR3 is made up of 14 amino acids. Here the CDR3 reads CASSWAGGGYEQYF. The CDR3 nucleotides read TGTGCCAGCAGCTGGGCAGGGGGCGGTTACGAGCAGTACTTC.

Note on this clone: The sample holds other DNA sequences that translate to the same CDR3. The rearrangement joins TRBV2 to TRBJ2-7; 12 positions agree with TRBD2. CDR1 SNHLY and CDR2 FYNNEI come from the germline V gene. V dropped 7 bases and J dropped 3; count of bases not matched to a gene: 10. This CDR3 is 16 amino acids long. Written as DNA, the CDR3 is TGTGCCAGCACCCAAGCAGGGACTAGCGGGCGCTACGAGCAGTACTTC. The encoded protein is CASTQAGTSGRYEQYF. Full variable domain (remainder filled in from reference TRBV2 and TRBJ2-7): EPEVTQTPSHQVTQMGQEVILRCVPISNHLYFYWYRQILGQKVEFLVSFYNNEISEKSEIFDDQFSVERPDGSNFTLKIRSTKLEDSAMYFCASTQAGTSGRYEQYFGPGTRLTVT.

The rearrangement joins TRBV2 to TRBJ2-2; D remains unclear. Germline values: CDR1 SNHLY, CDR2 FYNNEI. The V gene lost 6 bases and the J gene lost 9 bases, with 14 bases spanning the gap. This CDR3 has 13 amino acids. CDR3 nucleotide sequence: TGTGCCAGCAGAGCTCTTATTCGTTGGGAGCTGTTTTTT. Translated: CASRALIRWELFF.

In regard to this clone: One end of the junction varies from germline; a read error may be responsible. This chain uses TRBV7-7 with TRBJ2-2, with 7 bases fitting TRBD1. Looked up from germline, CDR1 is SSHAT and CDR2 is FNYEAQ (reference sequence). There are 13 residues in the CDR3. The CDR3 loop reads CASRQGDTGELFF. The CDR3 nucleotides read TGTGCTAGCAGACAGGGTGACACCGGGGAGCTGTTTTTT.

In this sample, this clone turned up once. This chain uses TRBV11-3 with TRBJ2-2; 10 bases align to TRBD2. CDR3 length: 20 residues. The V gene's germline CDR1 is SGHNT and CDR2 YENEEA. With 3 bases clipped from V and 4 bases from J, the junction kept 17 bases outside the gene matches. The CDR3, as DNA: TGTGCCAGCAGCTTCCTGCGGTGGCTAGCGGGAGATGCTGGCACCGGGGAGCTGTTTTTT. This encodes CASSFLRWLAGDAGTGELFF.

This chain joins TRBV5-4 and TRBJ2-7; TRBD2 matches at 8 bases. The CDR3 length is 14 residues. The junction had 5 bases not matched to a gene; V was cut back by 2 bases and J by 4 bases. In germline, CDR1 is SGHNT, CDR2 YYREEE (reference sequence). The CDR3 region is CASSLRGGVYEQYF. DNA for the CDR3: TGTGCCAGCAGCTTACGGGGGGGCGTGTACGAGCAGTACTTC.